The TCR beta chain under discussion was sequenced for a study of breast tumors, draining lymph nodes, adjacent tissues. Study-wide results and caveats: Compared with basal-like, luminal-like tumors shared significantly more repertoire with nontumor tissue.

Breast cancer patients provided tissue from their axillary draining lymph nodes. Trimming left V 3 bases short and J 0 bases short, with 12 bases between. CDR3 length: 16 amino acids. Germline CDR1 and CDR2: ENHRY and SYGVKD. Worth noting for this clonotype: The antigen is undetermined. A much larger clone lies one base from this, so it may be a read error. No conserved phenylalanine or tryptophan ends this CDR3, so it is likely a read error.

TCRdb passed the multiplex PCR reads through MiXCR, listing each CDR3 protein once. The data hold under 350,000 distinct CDR3 sequences, with about 33% observed a single time. Sequencing was performed on axillary lymph node tissue. The gene calls are TRBV10-3 and TRBJ1-5; tentatively, D is TRBD1 (5 bases). The sequence derives from a female donor with breast cancer. Some clones in this sample may be carry-over from other donors' samples. For the CDR3, the DNA is TGTGCCATCAGTGATTCGGGACCGAATAGCAATCAGCCCCAGCATCTT. Amino acids: CAISDSGPNSNQPQHL.